This T cell receptor beta chain was identified during a study of T cell repertoires in cytomegalovirus infection. Study at large: Recently described HLA-C-restricted plus well-studied HLA-B-restricted CMV epitopes were used. A matching HLA type, together with CMV infection, was signaled by public TCR beta signatures.

TCRdb reanalysed the reads using MiXCR and keeps one entry per CDR3 protein. The sample lists some 700,000 distinct CDR3 sequences, roughly 30% seen once, with roughly 18% in the top ten. Germline V gene data show CDR1 as MNHNS and CDR2 as SASEGT. The V end was cut by 5 bases, the J end by 2 bases, with 11 bases between. This CDR3 comprises 14 residues. General study findings and limits: Pooled public TCR beta family frequency picked out CMV carriers with the relevant HLA. CMV-specific HLA-C-restricted TCR beta clonotypes dominated the ex vivo response.

Concerning this clonotype itself: Its antigen is unknown.

The TCR originated in a human donor in good health (CMV status not recorded). Some clones in this sample may be carry-over from other donors' samples. This specimen was cultured PBMCs, taken from culture after CMV antigen stimulation. The chain carries TRBV6-1 and TRBJ2-3; no definite D call. CDR3 amino acids: CASSYLRDTDTQYF. The CDR3 nucleotides read TGTGCCAGCAGTTACCTACGAGACACAGATACGCAGTATTTT.